These 15 T cell receptor beta chains share one sample of origin, sequenced in a study of OX40 agonist ivuxolimab in advanced cancers. TCRdb's copy holds only in-frame clones and misses some; the assay was immunoSEQ multiplex PCR. This table holds 45,000 to 60,000 clones, almost 90% found once. Here the sequenced sample was CD4+ or CD8+ T cells sorted from blood, taken in a trial of the OX40 agonist ivuxolimab. These receptors originate from an adult with an advanced solid tumor such as melanoma, head and neck, liver or kidney cancer.

In DNA, the CDR3 is TGCAGCGGAGTTGGGGCGGAGGGAGGCTACACCTTC. It translates to CSGVGAEGGYTF. The rearrangement links TRBV29-1 to TRBJ1-2; D might be TRBD1 (5 bases). Germline V gene lookup returns CDR1 SQVTM and CDR2 ANQGSEA. Trimming pared 7 bases from V and 8 bases from J, leaving 17 bases between. This CDR3 is built from 12 residues.

The chain carries TRBV2 and TRBJ1-1; D ambiguous. V shed 6 bases and J shed 1 base, with 9 bases lying between them. CDR1 and CDR2 (germline): SNHLY, FYNNEI. The CDR3 spans 13 residues. CDR3 protein: CASSIEENTEAFF. CDR3 DNA sequence: TGTGCCAGCAGCATTGAGGAGAACACTGAAGCTTTCTTT.

This clone was seen a few times. This chain uses TRBV5-6 with TRBJ2-1; possibly TRBD1 or TRBD2 for D (5 bases each). The CDR3 loop spans 12 amino acids. V gave up 3 bases and J gave up 8 bases, with 9 bases separating them. Germline CDR1 SGHDT, CDR2 YYEEEE. CDR3 DNA: TGTGCCAGCAGCTGGGACCAGTATGAGCAGTTCTTC. This sequence encodes CASSWDQYEQFF.

This clone was counted a single time. The chain has TRBV11-3 and TRBJ1-1; D is perhaps TRBD1 (5 bases). V lost 1 base and J 7 bases, leaving 7 bases between the germline ends. CDR3 size: 12 residues. CDR1 is SGHNT, CDR2 YENEEA, per germline. In DNA form, the CDR3 reads TGTGCCAGCAGCTTAGGGGGGGATGAAGCTTTCTTT. Translation: CASSLGGDEAFF.

The table lists this clone with a count of one. The chain joins TRBV5-1 to TRBJ2-1, with 7 bases fitting TRBD1. The CDR3 sequence is 15 residues long. J lost 9 bases, V lost 2 bases, and 11 bases had no gene match. Germline CDR1 reads SGHRS; CDR2 reads YFSETQ. CDR3: CASSFPGAGGGEQFF. CDR3 sequence (DNA): TGCGCCAGCAGCTTCCCCGGGGCAGGGGGTGGTGAGCAGTTCTTC.

V and J are TRBV10-3 and TRBJ1-2; a possible D gene is TRBD1 (5 bases). Germline-derived CDR1 and CDR2 are ENHRY and SYGVKD. Trimming cost V 2 bases and J 4 bases, with 8 bases left between them. The CDR3 length is 13 residues. The CDR3 DNA reads as TGTGCCATCAGTGAGGGGCAGGGCTATGGCTACACCTTC. Translating gives CAISEGQGYGYTF.

CDR3 amino acids: CASSPGQITEAFF. The CDR3 DNA follows: TGTGCCAGCAGTCCGGGACAGATAACTGAAGCTTTCTTT. The V gene is TRBV2, the J gene TRBJ1-1, with TRBD1 matching over 7 bases. Per the germline V gene, CDR1 is SNHLY and CDR2 is FYNNEI. The ends lost 5 bases at V and 5 bases at J; junction bases unmatched: 5. There are 13 residues in the CDR3.

V usage is TRBV18 and J usage is TRBJ2-7; a weak D match, TRBD1 (5 bases). The CDR3 extends over 16 amino acids. CDR1 and CDR2 from the germline V gene are KGHSH and LQKENI. Trimming took 2 bases from V and 0 from J, leaving 14 bases between them. CDR3 sequence (DNA): TGTGCCAGCTCACCAGCGCAGGGCCCACCCTCCTACGAGCAGTACTTC. It codes for CASSPAQGPPSYEQYF. The full variable domain, with the rest looked up from reference TRBV18 and TRBJ2-7, is NAGVMQNPRHLVRRRGQEARLRCSPMKGHSHVYWYRQLPEEGLKFMVYLQKENIIDESGMPKERFSAEFPKEGPSILRIQQVVRGDSAAYFCASSPAQGPPSYEQYFGPGTRLTVT.

The rearrangement joins TRBV5-4 to TRBJ1-4; 7 bases align to TRBD1. Trimming cost V 3 bases and J 4 bases; bases outside gene matches: 3. The germline CDR1 and CDR2 sequences are SGHNT and YYREEE (reference sequence). This CDR3 is 14 amino acids long. This CDR3 reads CASSSGQVNEKLFF. DNA of the CDR3: TGTGCCAGCAGCTCTGGACAGGTTAATGAAAAACTGTTTTTT.

The chain uses TRBV12-5 and TRBJ1-2, with unresolved D. Per germline, CDR1 LGHNT and CDR2 FRNRAP. The ends were cut back, 1 base at V and 4 bases at J, with 7 bases in the middle. This CDR3 region has 13 residues. CDR3 sequence (DNA): TGTGCTAGTGGTTTGGGGCCCCTCTATGGCTACACCTTC. This gives the protein CASGLGPLYGYTF. Filled out from reference TRBV12-5 and TRBJ1-2, the complete variable domain reads DARVTQTPRHKVTEMGQEVTMRCQPILGHNTVFWYRQTMMQGLELLAYFRNRAPLDDSGMPKDRFSAEMPDATLATLKIQPSEPRDSAVYFCASGLGPLYGYTFGSGTRLTVV.

The chain is built from TRBV11-2 and TRBJ1-5, with D unresolved. Trimming stripped 4 bases from V and 4 bases from J, with 11 bases between. This CDR3 is built from 14 residues. The V gene's germline CDR1 is SGHAT and CDR2 FQNNGV. This chain's CDR3 is CASSSTTRNQPQHF. The DNA of the CDR3 is TGTGCCAGCAGCTCCACTACAAGGAATCAGCCCCAGCATTTT.

The DNA of the CDR3 is TGTGCCAGCAGCGTTACTGGGGACCGTTCAGATACGCAGTATTTT. It yields the protein CASSVTGDRSDTQYF. This chain joins TRBV7-9 and TRBJ2-3, with D tentatively TRBD1 or TRBD2 (5 bases each). Germline CDR1 is SEHNR and CDR2 is FQNEAQ (reference sequence). V was cut by 5 bases and J by 4 bases, with 16 bases left in between. This CDR3 contains 15 residues.

CDR3 protein: CASSERTPTDKQYF. DNA for the CDR3: TGTGCCAGCAGTGAGAGGACACCCACCGACAAGCAGTACTTC. The V call is TRBV25-1, the J call TRBJ2-7, with D maybe TRBD1 (5 bases). Trimming took 3 bases from V and 8 from J, leaving 17 bases between them. The CDR3 sequence is 14 residues long. CDR1 is MGHDK, CDR2 SYGVNS, per germline.

To note about this clone: The sample has other DNA sequences that encode this CDR3 too. Here the CDR3 reads CASSLVRLAVYNEQFF. In DNA form, the CDR3 reads TGTGCCAGCAGCTTAGTTCGGCTAGCGGTCTACAATGAGCAGTTCTTC. This chain connects TRBV7-2 to TRBJ2-1; 7 bases are a match to TRBD2. The trim removed 1 base at V and 3 bases at J, leaving 6 bases unmatched. The CDR3 has 16 residues. Germline CDR1 is SGHTA and CDR2 is FQGNSA.

The chain couples TRBV7-9 to TRBJ2-3, with D tentatively TRBD1 or TRBD2 (5 bases each). The CDR3 is 16 amino acids. The germline V gene has CDR1 SEHNR and CDR2 FQNEAQ (reference sequence). Trimming shortened V by 6 bases and J by 1 base, and 17 bases separated the two germline ends. The CDR3 sequence is CASRPNWGRGTDTQYF. For the CDR3, the DNA is TGTGCCAGCAGACCGAATTGGGGGAGAGGCACAGATACGCAGTATTTT.